This TCR beta chain was documented in a study of a mutant IDH1 vaccine in newly diagnosed glioma. Study as a whole: In weeks 1, 3, 5, 7, 11, 15, 19 and 23, patients were immunized, eight times in all. Prior therapy was radiotherapy, temozolomide, or both; most received both. Study results and caveats: Pseudoprogression apparently tracked independently of changes in top peripheral T cell clonotypes. Evidence of vaccine-induced immune responses was documented in 85% to 95% of patients.

Concerning this clone: Its antigen is unknown.

Sequenced by immunoSEQ multiplex PCR; TCRdb stores in-frame clones only, minus some. In the table there are 25,000 to 40,000 clones, about 73% of which are singletons. Germline V gene sequence: CDR1 LNHDA, CDR2 SQIVND (reference sequence). Between the trimmed V and J ends, which lost 6 bases and 4 bases, there was a span of 18 bases. The CDR3 length is 15 residues. Time point described: week 11, during vaccination. Vaccination comprised doses that each held 300 ug of mutant IDH1 20-mer peptide, plus topical imiquimod. The sequencing used PBMCs, collected from a glioma patient whose treatment included an IDH1 peptide vaccine. This sequence was found in a man aged 25-40 years with glioma. V and J are TRBV19 and TRBJ1-2; tentative D call: TRBD1 (5 bases). CDR3 in amino acids: CASRPAITGPYGYTF. The CDR3 nucleotides are TGTGCCAGTAGGCCTGCTATTACAGGACCCTATGGCTACACCTTC. Supplemented by reference TRBV19 and TRBJ1-2, the full variable domain reads DGGITQSPKYLFRKEGQNVTLSCEQNLNHDAMYWYRQDPGQGLRLIYYSQIVNDFQKGDIAEGYSVSREKKESFPLTVTSAQKNPTAFYLCASRPAITGPYGYTFGSGTRLTVV.